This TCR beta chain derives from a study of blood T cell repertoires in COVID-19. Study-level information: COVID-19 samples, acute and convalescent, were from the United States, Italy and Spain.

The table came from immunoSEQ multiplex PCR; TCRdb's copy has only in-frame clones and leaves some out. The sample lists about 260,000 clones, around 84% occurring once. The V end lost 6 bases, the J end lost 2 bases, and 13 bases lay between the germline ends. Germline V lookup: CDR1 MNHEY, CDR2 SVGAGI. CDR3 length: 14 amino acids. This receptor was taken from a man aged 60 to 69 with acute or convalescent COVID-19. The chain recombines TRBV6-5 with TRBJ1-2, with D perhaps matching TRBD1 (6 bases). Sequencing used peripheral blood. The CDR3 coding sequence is TGTGCCAGCAGGGTCAGGGGAAACAACTATGGCTACACCTTC. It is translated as CASRVRGNNYGYTF.